This section outlines one T cell receptor beta chain sequence together with its context. The germline V and J ends were trimmed by 6 bases and 6 bases, with 18 bases remaining between them. This CDR3 comprises 15 residues. Germline loops: CDR1 SGHVS, CDR2 FNYEAQ. The method was immunoSEQ multiplex PCR; TCRdb's version includes in-frame clones alone and lacks a portion of them. The sample lists under 75,000 clones, around 90% occurring once. The record originates from a study of T cell changes during pregnancy in multiple sclerosis. V usage is TRBV7-6 and J usage is TRBJ2-1; no firm D call. The specimen comprised CD4+ T cells from peripheral blood mononuclear cells, sampled after pregnancy. The receptor was derived from a female donor with multiple sclerosis, enrolled in a pregnancy study. The CDR3 region has the DNA TGTGCCAGCAGTCCCCGAAAGACACCGTTCAATGAGCAGTTCTTC. Protein product: CASSPRKTPFNEQFF.